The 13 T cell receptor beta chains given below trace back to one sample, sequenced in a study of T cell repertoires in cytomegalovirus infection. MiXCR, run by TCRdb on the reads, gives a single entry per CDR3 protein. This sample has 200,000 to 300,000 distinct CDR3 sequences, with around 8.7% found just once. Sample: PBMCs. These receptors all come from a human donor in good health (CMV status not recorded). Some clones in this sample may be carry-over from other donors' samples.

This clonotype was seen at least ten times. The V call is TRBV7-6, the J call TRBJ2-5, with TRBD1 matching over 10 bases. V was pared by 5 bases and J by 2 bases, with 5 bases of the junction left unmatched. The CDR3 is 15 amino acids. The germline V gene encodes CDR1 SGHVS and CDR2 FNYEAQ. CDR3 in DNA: TGTGCCAGCAGCGGAACGGGACAGGGGCAAGAGACCCAGTACTTC. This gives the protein CASSGTGQGQETQYF. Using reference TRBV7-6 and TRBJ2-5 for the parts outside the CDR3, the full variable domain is GAGVSQSPRYKVTKRGQDVALRCDPISGHVSLYWYRQALGQGPEFLTYFNYEAQQDKSGLPNDRFSAERPEGSISTLTIQRTEQRDSAMYRCASSGTGQGQETQYFGPGTRLLVL.

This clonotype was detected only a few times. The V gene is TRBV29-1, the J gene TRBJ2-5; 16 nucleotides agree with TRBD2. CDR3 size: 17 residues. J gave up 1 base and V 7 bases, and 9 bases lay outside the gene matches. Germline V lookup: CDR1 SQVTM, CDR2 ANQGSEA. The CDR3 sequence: CSGQGTSGRAGQETQYF. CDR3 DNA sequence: TGCAGCGGCCAGGGGACTAGCGGGAGGGCCGGCCAAGAGACCCAGTACTTC.

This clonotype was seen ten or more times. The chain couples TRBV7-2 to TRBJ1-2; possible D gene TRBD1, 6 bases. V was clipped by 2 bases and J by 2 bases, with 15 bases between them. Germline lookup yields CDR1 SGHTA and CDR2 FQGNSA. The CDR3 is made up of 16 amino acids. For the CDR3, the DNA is TGTGCCAGCAGCTTATTAGGGGCAGGGGTGAACTATGGCTACACCTTC. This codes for CASSLLGAGVNYGYTF.

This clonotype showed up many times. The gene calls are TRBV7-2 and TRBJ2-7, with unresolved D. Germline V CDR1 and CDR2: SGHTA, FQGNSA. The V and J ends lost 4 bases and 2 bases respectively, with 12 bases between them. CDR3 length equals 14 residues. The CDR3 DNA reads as TGTGCCAGCAGCTCGCAACAAGCAACCTACGAGCAGTACTTC. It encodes CASSSQQATYEQYF.

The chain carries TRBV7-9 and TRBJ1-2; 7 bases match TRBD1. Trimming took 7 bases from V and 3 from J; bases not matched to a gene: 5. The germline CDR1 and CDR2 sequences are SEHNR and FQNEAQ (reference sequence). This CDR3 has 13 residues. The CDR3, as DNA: TGTGCCAGCACCGTTGGACAGGACTATGGCTACACCTTC. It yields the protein CASTVGQDYGYTF.

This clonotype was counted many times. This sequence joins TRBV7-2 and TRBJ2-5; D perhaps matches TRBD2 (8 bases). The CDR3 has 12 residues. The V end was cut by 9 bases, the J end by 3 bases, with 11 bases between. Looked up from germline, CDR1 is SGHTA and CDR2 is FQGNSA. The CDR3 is CASSGTEETQYF. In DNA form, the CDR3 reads TGTGCCAGTAGCGGGACAGAAGAGACCCAGTACTTC. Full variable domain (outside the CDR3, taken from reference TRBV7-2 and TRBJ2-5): GAGVSQSPSNKVTEKGKDVELRCDPISGHTALYWYRQSLGQGLEFLIYFQGNSAPDKSGLPSDRFSAERTGGSVSTLTIQRTQQEDSAVYLCASSGTEETQYFGPGTRLLVL.

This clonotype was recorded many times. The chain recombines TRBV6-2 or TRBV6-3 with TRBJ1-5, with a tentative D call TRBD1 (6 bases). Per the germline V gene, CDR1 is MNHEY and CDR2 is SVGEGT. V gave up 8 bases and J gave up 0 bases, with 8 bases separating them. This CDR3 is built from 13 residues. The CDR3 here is CASAGDSNQPQHF. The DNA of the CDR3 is TGTGCCAGCGCAGGGGATAGCAATCAGCCCCAGCATTTT.

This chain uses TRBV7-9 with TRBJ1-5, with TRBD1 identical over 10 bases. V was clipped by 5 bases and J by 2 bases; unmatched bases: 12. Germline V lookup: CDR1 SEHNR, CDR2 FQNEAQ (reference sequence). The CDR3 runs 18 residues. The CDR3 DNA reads TGTGCCAGCAGCCCCGACAGGGGGCTTTTAGATGGCAATCAGCCCCAGCATTTT. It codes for CASSPDRGLLDGNQPQHF.

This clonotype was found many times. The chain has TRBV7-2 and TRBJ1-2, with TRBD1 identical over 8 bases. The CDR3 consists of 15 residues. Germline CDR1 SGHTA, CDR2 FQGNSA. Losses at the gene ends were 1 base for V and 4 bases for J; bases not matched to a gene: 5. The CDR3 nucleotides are TGTGCCAGCAGCTTAGGGCAGGGGGCCATCTATGGCTACACCTTC. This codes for CASSLGQGAIYGYTF.

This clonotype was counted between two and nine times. The CDR3 bases are TGCGCCAGCAGCTCCGAGGGACTAGCGGGAGGCGATGAGCAGTTCTTC. Its translation is CASSSEGLAGGDEQFF. The V call is TRBV5-1, the J call TRBJ2-1, with 15 bases aligning to TRBD2. CDR3 length: 16 residues. Per the germline V gene, CDR1 is SGHRS and CDR2 is YFSETQ. V was clipped by 3 bases and J by 8 bases; unmatched bases: 6.

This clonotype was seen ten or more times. CDR3: CSARRGIDQPQHF. CDR3 coding DNA: TGCAGTGCTAGACGGGGAATCGATCAGCCCCAGCATTTT. The rearrangement joins TRBV20-1 to TRBJ1-5; no firm D call. Trimming took 2 bases from V and 5 from J, leaving 10 bases between them. The germline CDR1 and CDR2 sequences are DFQATT and SNEGSKA (reference sequence). The CDR3 has 13 amino acids.

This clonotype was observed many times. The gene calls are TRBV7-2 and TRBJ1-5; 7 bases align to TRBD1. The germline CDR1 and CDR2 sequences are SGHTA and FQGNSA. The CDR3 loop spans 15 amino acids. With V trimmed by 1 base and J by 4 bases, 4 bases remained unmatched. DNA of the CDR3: TGTGCCAGCAGCTTAGAAGTGACAGGGAATCAGCCCCAGCATTTT. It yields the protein CASSLEVTGNQPQHF.

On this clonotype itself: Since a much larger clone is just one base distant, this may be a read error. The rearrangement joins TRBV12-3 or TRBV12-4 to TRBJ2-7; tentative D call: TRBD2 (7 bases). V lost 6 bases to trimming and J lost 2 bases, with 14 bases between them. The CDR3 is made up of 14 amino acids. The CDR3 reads CASRAGASPYEQYF. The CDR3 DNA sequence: TGTGCCAGCAGGGCGGGGGCCTCCCCCTACGAGCAGTACTTC.